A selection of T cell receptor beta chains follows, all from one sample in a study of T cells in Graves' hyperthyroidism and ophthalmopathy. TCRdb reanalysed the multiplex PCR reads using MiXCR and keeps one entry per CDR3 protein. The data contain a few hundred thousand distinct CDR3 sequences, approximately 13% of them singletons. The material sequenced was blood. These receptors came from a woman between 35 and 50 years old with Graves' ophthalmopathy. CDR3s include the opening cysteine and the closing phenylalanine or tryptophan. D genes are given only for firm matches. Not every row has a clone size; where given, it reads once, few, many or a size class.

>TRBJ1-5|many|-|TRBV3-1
TGTGCCAGCAGCCAAGTTATCGGGGGGGAGCCCCAGCATTTT
CASSQVIGGEPQHF
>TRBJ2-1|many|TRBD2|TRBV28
TGTGCCAGCAGTTTACTCGGACTAGCGGGAGTGGGGGAGCAGTTCTTC
CASSLLGLAGVGEQFF
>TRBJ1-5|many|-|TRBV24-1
TGTGCCACCAGTGATTCTTCCCATCAGCCCCAGCATTTT
CATSDSSHQPQHF
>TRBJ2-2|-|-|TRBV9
TGTGCCAGCAGCGTTGGTTCTATAACCGGGGAGCTGTTTTTT
CASSVGSITGELFF
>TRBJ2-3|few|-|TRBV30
TGTGCCTGGAGTCTTCGGGGCCTGACAGATACGCAGTATTTT
CAWSLRGLTDTQYF
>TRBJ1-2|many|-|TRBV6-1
TGTGCCAGCAGTCGGGACGGTCGGTATGGCTACACCTTC
CASSRDGRYGYTF
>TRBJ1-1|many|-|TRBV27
TGTGCCAGCAAGACAGGATTGAACACTGAAGCTTTCTTT
CASKTGLNTEAFF
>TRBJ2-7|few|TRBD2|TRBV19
TGTGCCAGTAGTTGGGGAGGGGCCGACGAGCAGTACTTC
CASSWGGADEQYF
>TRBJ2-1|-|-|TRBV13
TGTGCCAGCAGCTTTGGCTCCCCGAGTGAGCAGTTCTTC
CASSFGSPSEQFF
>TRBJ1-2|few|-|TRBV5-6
TGTGCCAGCCTTATTGGGCAGTTAACCACCAACTATGGCTACACCTTC
CASLIGQLTTNYGYTF
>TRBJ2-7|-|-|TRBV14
TGTGCCAGCAGCCAGGTCAGGGGACTGCAGTACTTC
CASSQVRGLQYF
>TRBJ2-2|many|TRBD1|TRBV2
TGTGCCAGCGGGACAGGGGGCACCGGGGAGCTGTTTTTT
CASGTGGTGELFF
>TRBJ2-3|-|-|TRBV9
TGTGCCAGCAGCGTAGATGTTGGTGGCTTTGGGCCAGCGGGCACAGATACGCAGTATTTT
CASSVDVGGFGPAGTDTQYF
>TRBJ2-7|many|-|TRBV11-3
TGTGCCAGCAGAAGAGGCACAACAACCTACGAGCAGTACTTC
CASRRGTTTYEQYF
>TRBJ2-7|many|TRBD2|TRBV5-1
TGCGCCAGCAGCTTGACGGCGGGGGGCACCTACGAGCAGTACTTC
CASSLTAGGTYEQYF
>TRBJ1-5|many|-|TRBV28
TGTGCCAGCAACCTCGGAGGGCTGGGTCAGCCCCAGCATTTT
CASNLGGLGQPQHF
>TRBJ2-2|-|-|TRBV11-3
TGTGCCAGCAGCTTACTCCGGGTACTCCCCGGGGAGCTGTCTTTT
CASSLLRVLPGELSF
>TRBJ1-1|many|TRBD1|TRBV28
TGTGCCAGCAGTTTAGGGACAGGGGTTAGTACTGAAGCTTTCTTT
CASSLGTGVSTEAFF
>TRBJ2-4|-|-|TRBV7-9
TGTGCCAGCAGCTTTGCGGGCAGGGTGAACATTCAGTACTTC
CASSFAGRVNIQYF
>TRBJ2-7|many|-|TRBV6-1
TGTGCCAGCACGTCAAGGGTCACAACTAACGAGCAGTACTTC
CASTSRVTTNEQYF
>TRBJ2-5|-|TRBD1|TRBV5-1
TGCGCCAGCAGCCCACAGGGGCCAGAGACCCAGTACTTC
CASSPQGPETQYF
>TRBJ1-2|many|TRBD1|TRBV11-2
TGTGCCAGCAGCCCGACGACAGGGGGCTATGGCTACACCTTC
CASSPTTGGYGYTF
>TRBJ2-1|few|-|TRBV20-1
TGCAGTGCTAGCTCCATTTCGGGACCGCGCTCCTACAATGAGCAGTTCTTC
CSASSISGPRSYNEQFF
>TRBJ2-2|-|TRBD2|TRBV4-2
TGTGCCAGCAGCCAAGGAGCGGGAGAAACCGGGGAGCTGTTTTTT
CASSQGAGETGELFF
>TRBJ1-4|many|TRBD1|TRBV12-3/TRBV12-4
TGTGCCAGCAGTTTAGCGATGACAGGGGGCCCTGAAAAACTGTTTTTT
CASSLAMTGGPEKLFF
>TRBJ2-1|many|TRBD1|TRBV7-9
TGTGCCAGCAGCGTAGGACAGGGCTTCGATGAGCAGTTCTTC
CASSVGQGFDEQFF
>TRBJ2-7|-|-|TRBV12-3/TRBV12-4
TGTGCCAGCAGTTTTCCGGGAGAAGTCCACGAGCAGTACTTC
CASSFPGEVHEQYF
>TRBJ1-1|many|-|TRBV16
TGTGCCAGCAGCCGAATAGAAAGGAACACTGAAGCTTTCTTT
CASSRIERNTEAFF
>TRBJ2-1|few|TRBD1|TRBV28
TGTGCCAGCAGTTTCGCTACGACAGGGGGGATTGTTGGTGGTGAGAGCTCCTACAATGAGCAGTTCTTC
CASSFATTGGIVGGESSYNEQFF
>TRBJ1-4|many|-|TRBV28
TGTGCCAGCAGTTTGAACAGGGTTTTGTTTTTT
CASSLNRVLFF
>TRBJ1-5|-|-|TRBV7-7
TGTGCCAGCAGCGTCGTTCCCAATACCTATCAGCCCCAGCATTTT
CASSVVPNTYQPQHF
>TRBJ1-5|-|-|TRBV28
TGTGCCAGCAGCCAGACGGACCTCAATCAGCCCCAGCATTTT
CASSQTDLNQPQHF
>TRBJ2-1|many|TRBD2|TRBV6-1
TGTGCCAGCAGACTAGCGGGGGCGAGAAATGAGCAGTTCTTC
CASRLAGARNEQFF
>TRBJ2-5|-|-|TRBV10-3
TGTGCCATCAGGAACGCGGAACTAGTTCTGGAGACCCAGTACTTC
CAIRNAELVLETQYF
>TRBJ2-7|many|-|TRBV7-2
TGTGCCAGCAGCTTAGGGAGAACGGCGGGGGCCCGTTACGAGCAGTACTTC
CASSLGRTAGARYEQYF
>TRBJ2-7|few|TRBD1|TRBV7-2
TGTGCCAGCAGCCCCAGGACAGGGGCCTTGGTGGAATACGAGCAGTACTTC
CASSPRTGALVEYEQYF
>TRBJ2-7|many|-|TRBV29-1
TGCAGCGTTGGGGCCGGGGATGGAGGGTACGAGCAGTACTTC
CSVGAGDGGYEQYF
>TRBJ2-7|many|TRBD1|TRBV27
TGTGCCAGCAGATTGTTCCACTCCTCACCATCGACAGGGGAGTCCTACGAGCAGTACTTC
CASRLFHSSPSTGESYEQYF
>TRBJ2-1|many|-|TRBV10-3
TGTGCCATCAGTGAAGGGCGGGAAAGGGGCAATGAGCAGTTCTTC
CAISEGRERGNEQFF
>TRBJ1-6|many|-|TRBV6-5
TGTGCCAGCAGTTACTTCCCCCGGGGGCGGTCGTCACCCCTCCACTTT
CASSYFPRGRSSPLHF
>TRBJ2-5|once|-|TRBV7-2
TGTGCCAGCAGCTTGGCTGGTGAGGCCCAGTACTTC
CASSLAGEAQYF
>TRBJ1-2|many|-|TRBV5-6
TGTGCCAGCAGCTTGGACGGCAGCGATGGGTATGGCTACACCTTC
CASSLDGSDGYGYTF
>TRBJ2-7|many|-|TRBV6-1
TGTGCCAGCAGTGACAAGAGGGCTGTGGGGGAGCAGTACTTC
CASSDKRAVGEQYF